This T cell receptor (beta chain) is drawn from a study of early T cells in non-severe SARS-CoV-2 infection. In this sample, this clonotype turned up many times. The antigen remains undetermined. The library protocol tagged individual cDNA molecules with unique molecular identifiers. TCRdb used MiXCR to reprocess the 5' RACE reads, holding one entry per CDR3 protein. The data hold just over 95,000 distinct CDR3 sequences, with approximately 11% observed a single time. In germline, CDR1 is LGHNA, CDR2 YNFKEQ. The CDR3 spans 16 residues. Trimming cost V 1 base and J 3 bases, with 13 bases left between them. Whole-study results and caveats: VDJdb matching skewed toward anti-spike CD8 responses, missing private and CD4 specificities.

The chain combines TRBV4-2 with TRBJ1-5; a possible D gene is TRBD1 (5 bases). Material for sequencing was whole blood. The origin of this receptor is an adult who was a healthcare worker with PCR-confirmed SARS-CoV-2 infection or an uninfected control (not recorded which). The DNA of the CDR3 is TGTGCCAGCAGCCAAGGGGGGAGTAAACTCAATCAGCCCCAGCATTTT. Residues: CASSQGGSKLNQPQHF.